This is a list of T cell receptor beta chains from one sample in a study of OX40 agonist ivuxolimab in advanced cancers. The table came from immunoSEQ multiplex PCR; TCRdb's copy has only in-frame clones and leaves some out. The sample shows roughly 58,000 clones, around nine tenths of them seen only once. Sequenced here: CD4+ or CD8+ T cells sorted from blood, sampled in a trial of the OX40 agonist ivuxolimab. These receptors were collected from an adult with an advanced solid tumor such as melanoma, head and neck, liver or kidney cancer. Both conserved end residues are part of each CDR3. A D gene is named only where the DNA matches it firmly. The size of a clone is reported for some rows only, either as once, few or many, or as a class for expanded clones.

j_gene: TRBJ1-2
abundance: .
v_gene: TRBV2
d_gene: TRBD1
CDR3nt: TGTGCCAGCAGTGCCCTTACAGGGGGCGGCTATGGCTACACCTTC
CDR3aa: CASSALTGGGYGYTF

j_gene: TRBJ1-2
abundance: .
v_gene: TRBV10-3
d_gene: TRBD1
CDR3nt: TGTGCCATGGCCGGGACAGTAAATATCTATGGCTACACCTTC
CDR3aa: CAMAGTVNIYGYTF

j_gene: TRBJ2-1
abundance: .
v_gene: TRBV19
d_gene: TRBD2
CDR3nt: TGTGCCAGTAGCCCTGCCGGGACTACCCGCGAGCAGTTCTTC
CDR3aa: CASSPAGTTREQFF

j_gene: TRBJ2-1
abundance: .
v_gene: TRBV5-1
d_gene: TRBD2
CDR3nt: TGCGCCAGCAGCTCCGGACTAGCGGGAGGTCTCAATGAGCAGTTCTTC
CDR3aa: CASSSGLAGGLNEQFF

j_gene: TRBJ2-7
abundance: .
v_gene: TRBV11-2
d_gene: TRBD2
CDR3nt: TGTGCCAGCAGCTTGGGGTGGACTAGCGACTACGAGCAGTACTTC
CDR3aa: CASSLGWTSDYEQYF

j_gene: TRBJ2-3
abundance: .
v_gene: TRBV27
d_gene: .
CDR3nt: TGTGCCAGCAGTTTGAGGTTCGAATTCGCACGTACAGATACGCAGTATTTT
CDR3aa: CASSLRFEFARTDTQYF

j_gene: TRBJ1-5
abundance: .
v_gene: TRBV30
d_gene: .
CDR3nt: TGTGCCTGGGGATTCAATCAGCCCCAGCATTTT
CDR3aa: CAWGFNQPQHF

j_gene: TRBJ2-7
abundance: .
v_gene: TRBV7-9
d_gene: TRBD2
CDR3nt: TGTGCCAGCAGCTTACTAGCGGGAGGGCTCGAGCAGTACTTC
CDR3aa: CASSLLAGGLEQYF

j_gene: TRBJ1-4
abundance: few
v_gene: TRBV7-2
d_gene: .
CDR3nt: TGTGCCAGCAGCTCCCGGGGCGAAAAACTGTTTTTT
CDR3aa: CASSSRGEKLFF

j_gene: TRBJ1-1
abundance: .
v_gene: TRBV7-6
d_gene: .
CDR3nt: TGTGCCAGCGGGGCGGCGGAGACTGAAGCTTTCTTT
CDR3aa: CASGAAETEAFF

j_gene: TRBJ2-5
abundance: .
v_gene: TRBV28
d_gene: TRBD1
CDR3nt: TGTGCCAGCAGTTCACGGGACAGGGTACAAGAGACCCAGTACTTC
CDR3aa: CASSSRDRVQETQYF

j_gene: TRBJ1-2
abundance: few
v_gene: TRBV19
d_gene: .
CDR3nt: TGTGCCAGTAGTACTGGACGGAACTATGGCTACACCTTC
CDR3aa: CASSTGRNYGYTF

j_gene: TRBJ1-4
abundance: .
v_gene: TRBV19
d_gene: .
CDR3nt: TGTGCCAGTAGTATACACGGGAGAGGGAAAGAAAAACTGTTTTTT
CDR3aa: CASSIHGRGKEKLFF

j_gene: TRBJ1-5
abundance: .
v_gene: TRBV19
d_gene: .
CDR3nt: TGTGCCAGTAGTATACGTCAGGGCAATCAGCCCCAGCATTTT
CDR3aa: CASSIRQGNQPQHF

j_gene: TRBJ1-5
abundance: .
v_gene: TRBV7-2
d_gene: .
CDR3nt: TGTGCCAGCAGCTTAGCAGGTCGGGGTTACAATCAGCCCCAGCATTTT
CDR3aa: CASSLAGRGYNQPQHF

j_gene: TRBJ1-4
abundance: .
v_gene: TRBV28
d_gene: TRBD1
CDR3nt: TGTGCCAGCAGGCCCAGACTGGACAGGGAAAAACTGTTTTTT
CDR3aa: CASRPRLDREKLFF

j_gene: TRBJ2-3
abundance: once
v_gene: TRBV18
d_gene: .
CDR3nt: TGTGCCAGCTCACCACCGATTACTATCCTGGATGATACGCAGTATTTT
CDR3aa: CASSPPITILDDTQYF

j_gene: TRBJ1-4
abundance: .
v_gene: TRBV30
d_gene: .
CDR3nt: TGTGCCTGGTCAGACTATAATGAAAAACTGTTTTTT
CDR3aa: CAWSDYNEKLFF

j_gene: TRBJ2-7
abundance: .
v_gene: TRBV7-2
d_gene: TRBD2
CDR3nt: TGTGCCAGCAGCCTACGCCCGGGACTAGCGGGAGGCCCAGGGGAGCAGTACTTC
CDR3aa: CASSLRPGLAGGPGEQYF

j_gene: TRBJ2-1
abundance: .
v_gene: TRBV27
d_gene: TRBD2
CDR3nt: TGTGCCAGCAGTAAGTCTAGCGGGACCTACAATGAGCAGTTCTTC
CDR3aa: CASSKSSGTYNEQFF

j_gene: TRBJ2-1
abundance: .
v_gene: TRBV5-4
d_gene: .
CDR3nt: TGTGCCAGCAGTCGTTTCGGCAACAATGAGCAGTTCTTC
CDR3aa: CASSRFGNNEQFF

j_gene: TRBJ2-1
abundance: .
v_gene: TRBV9
d_gene: TRBD2
CDR3nt: TGTGCCAGCAGCGCTAGCGGGAGGATCGCCTACAATGAGCAGTTCTTC
CDR3aa: CASSASGRIAYNEQFF

j_gene: TRBJ2-3
abundance: .
v_gene: TRBV7-3
d_gene: .
CDR3nt: TGTGCCAGCAGCTTAGGATACACAGATACGCAGTATTTT
CDR3aa: CASSLGYTDTQYF

j_gene: TRBJ2-5
abundance: .
v_gene: TRBV5-6
d_gene: .
CDR3nt: TGTGCCAGCAGCTTTGGAGAAGAGACCCAGTACTTC
CDR3aa: CASSFGEETQYF

j_gene: TRBJ1-5
abundance: .
v_gene: TRBV2
d_gene: .
CDR3nt: TGTGCCAGCAGTGCCGGGCCCAGCAATCAGCCCCAGCATTTT
CDR3aa: CASSAGPSNQPQHF

j_gene: TRBJ2-5
abundance: .
v_gene: TRBV5-7
d_gene: .
CDR3nt: TGTGCCAGCAGCTTGGCAGGATCTGCAGAGACCCAGTACTTC
CDR3aa: CASSLAGSAETQYF

j_gene: TRBJ2-1
abundance: .
v_gene: TRBV6-1
d_gene: .
CDR3nt: TGTGCCAGCAGTCCCGGTGGGGCGTACAATGAGCAGTTCTTC
CDR3aa: CASSPGGAYNEQFF

j_gene: TRBJ2-1
abundance: .
v_gene: TRBV6-5
d_gene: TRBD2
CDR3nt: TGTGCCAGCAGTTACCGTCGGACTAGCTACAATGAGCAGTTCTTC
CDR3aa: CASSYRRTSYNEQFF

j_gene: TRBJ1-1
abundance: few
v_gene: TRBV11-2
d_gene: .
CDR3nt: TGTGCCAGCACCATCTGGGGCAGAAACACTGAAGCTTTCTTT
CDR3aa: CASTIWGRNTEAFF

j_gene: TRBJ1-1
abundance: .
v_gene: TRBV7-2
d_gene: TRBD1
CDR3nt: TGTGCCAGCAGCTCTCCTAACAGGGGCTGGGCTGAAGCTTTCTTT
CDR3aa: CASSSPNRGWAEAFF

j_gene: TRBJ2-1
abundance: .
v_gene: TRBV7-8
d_gene: TRBD2
CDR3nt: TGTGCCAGCAGCCCCGGGACTAGCCGGGACAATGAGCAGTTCTTC
CDR3aa: CASSPGTSRDNEQFF

j_gene: TRBJ1-5
abundance: .
v_gene: TRBV21-1
d_gene: .
CDR3nt: TGTGCCAGCAGCAAACCGACAGGGGAGTCCTGTCAGCCCCAGCATTTT
CDR3aa: CASSKPTGESCQPQHF

j_gene: TRBJ1-3
abundance: .
v_gene: TRBV2
d_gene: .
CDR3nt: TGTGCCAGCAGGATCTCTGGAAACACCATATATTTT
CDR3aa: CASRISGNTIYF

j_gene: TRBJ2-5
abundance: .
v_gene: TRBV7-7
d_gene: .
CDR3nt: TGTGCTAGCAGCTCCCTAGCGAGGGAGACCCAGTACTTC
CDR3aa: CASSSLARETQYF

j_gene: TRBJ2-5
abundance: .
v_gene: TRBV6-1
d_gene: .
CDR3nt: TGTGCCAGCAGTGAAGCGGGCCAGGTCGTCGGGACCCAGTACTTC
CDR3aa: CASSEAGQVVGTQYF

j_gene: TRBJ2-5
abundance: .
v_gene: TRBV5-1
d_gene: .
CDR3nt: TGCGCCAGCAGCTTCGCCAGGGCCCGGCCTGGGCAAGAGACCCAGTACTTC
CDR3aa: CASSFARARPGQETQYF

j_gene: TRBJ2-7
abundance: .
v_gene: TRBV19
d_gene: TRBD1
CDR3nt: TGTGCCAGCAAGGACAGGTTCCTCTCCTACGAGCAGTACTTC
CDR3aa: CASKDRFLSYEQYF

j_gene: TRBJ2-1
abundance: .
v_gene: TRBV11-3
d_gene: .
CDR3nt: TGTGCCAGCAGCCCTCCAGGACCGAAGCCGCACAATGAGCAGTTCTTC
CDR3aa: CASSPPGPKPHNEQFF

j_gene: TRBJ2-3
abundance: once
v_gene: TRBV19
d_gene: .
CDR3nt: TGTGCCAGTAGTAACCCCCTGGGGGGCGTCGGCACAGATACGCAGTATTTT
CDR3aa: CASSNPLGGVGTDTQYF

j_gene: TRBJ2-1
abundance: .
v_gene: TRBV5-4
d_gene: TRBD2
CDR3nt: TGTGCCAGCAGTTTAACTAGCGGGAGTATGAATGAGCAGTTCTTC
CDR3aa: CASSLTSGSMNEQFF

j_gene: TRBJ2-1
abundance: once
v_gene: TRBV15
d_gene: .
CDR3nt: TGTGCCACCGCCCCACGGACAGACAATGAGCAGTTCTTC
CDR3aa: CATAPRTDNEQFF

j_gene: TRBJ1-1
abundance: .
v_gene: TRBV10-3
d_gene: .
CDR3nt: TGTGCCAAACAAGGCGCAATGAACACTGAAGCTTTCTTT
CDR3aa: CAKQGAMNTEAFF

j_gene: TRBJ2-3
abundance: .
v_gene: TRBV11-1
d_gene: TRBD2
CDR3nt: TGTGCCAGCAGCGGACTAGCGAACACAGATACGCAGTATTTT
CDR3aa: CASSGLANTDTQYF

j_gene: TRBJ2-1
abundance: once
v_gene: TRBV7-3
d_gene: .
CDR3nt: TGTGCCAGCAGCACCCCTAGCGAGGTAAATGAGCAGTTCTTC
CDR3aa: CASSTPSEVNEQFF

j_gene: TRBJ2-3
abundance: .
v_gene: TRBV6-5
d_gene: .
CDR3nt: TGTGCCAGCAAGAGCGGTATCACAGATACGCAGTATTTT
CDR3aa: CASKSGITDTQYF

j_gene: TRBJ2-1
abundance: .
v_gene: TRBV12-1
d_gene: .
CDR3nt: TGTGCCAGCAGCTTTCTGCAGGGCCGTTTGAGTGAGCAGTTCTTC
CDR3aa: CASSFLQGRLSEQFF

j_gene: TRBJ1-2
abundance: .
v_gene: TRBV19
d_gene: .
CDR3nt: TGTGCCAGTAGTATCTCGCTGGGAGCGGGTGGCTACACCTTC
CDR3aa: CASSISLGAGGYTF

j_gene: TRBJ1-1
abundance: few
v_gene: TRBV4-3
d_gene: .
CDR3nt: TGCGCCAGCAGCCAAGTTGGACGGACTACTTTCTTT
CDR3aa: CASSQVGRTTFF

j_gene: TRBJ2-1
abundance: .
v_gene: TRBV21-1
d_gene: .
CDR3nt: TGTGCCAGCAGCAAAGTCAGCGGGAGAGGTGGTGAGCAGTTCTTC
CDR3aa: CASSKVSGRGGEQFF

j_gene: TRBJ1-4
abundance: .
v_gene: TRBV6-1
d_gene: .
CDR3nt: TGTGCCATCACGGGTGGGTTGGGTGAAAAACTGTTTTTT
CDR3aa: CAITGGLGEKLFF

j_gene: TRBJ1-2
abundance: .
v_gene: TRBV19
d_gene: .
CDR3nt: TGTGCCAGTAGTACACTGGAGAGATCCGGAGGCTACACCTTC
CDR3aa: CASSTLERSGGYTF

j_gene: TRBJ2-5
abundance: .
v_gene: TRBV5-5
d_gene: .
CDR3nt: TGTGCCAGCAGCTTTCAAGAGACCCAGTACTTC
CDR3aa: CASSFQETQYF

j_gene: TRBJ1-5
abundance: once
v_gene: TRBV10-3
d_gene: TRBD1
CDR3nt: TGTGCCAGTCAGGGGGCAGGAGGCAATCAGCCCCAGCATTTT
CDR3aa: CASQGAGGNQPQHF